The source of this T cell receptor beta chain is a study of T cells in Graves' hyperthyroidism and ophthalmopathy. Study-wide results and caveats: Most thyroid clonotypes expanded above 0.001 were also detected in blood.

Amplification of TCR beta CDR3 regions used RNA as the template. RT-PCR in the first round (using the HTBI primer set) targeted the TCR CDR3. TCRdb passed the multiplex PCR reads through MiXCR, listing each CDR3 protein once. The data hold roughly 400,000 distinct CDR3 sequences, with roughly 25% observed a single time. Germline V gives CDR1 MNHEY, CDR2 SVGAGI. Trimming at V came to 2 bases and at J to 4 bases, leaving 11 bases not matched to a gene. This CDR3 region has 19 residues. Uncontrolled infection, other autoimmune disease, pregnancy or lactation disqualified patients from enrolment. Concerning this clonotype: Its antigen remains unidentified.

This clonotype originated in a man aged 50-59 years with Graves' hyperthyroidism. V gene TRBV6-5 combines with J gene TRBJ2-4; 13 bases match TRBD2. Sequenced sample: blood. The chain's CDR3 is CASSYELRGTSGVKNIQYF. For the CDR3, the DNA is TGTGCCAGCAGTTACGAACTAAGAGGGACTAGCGGGGTGAAAAACATTCAGTACTTC.